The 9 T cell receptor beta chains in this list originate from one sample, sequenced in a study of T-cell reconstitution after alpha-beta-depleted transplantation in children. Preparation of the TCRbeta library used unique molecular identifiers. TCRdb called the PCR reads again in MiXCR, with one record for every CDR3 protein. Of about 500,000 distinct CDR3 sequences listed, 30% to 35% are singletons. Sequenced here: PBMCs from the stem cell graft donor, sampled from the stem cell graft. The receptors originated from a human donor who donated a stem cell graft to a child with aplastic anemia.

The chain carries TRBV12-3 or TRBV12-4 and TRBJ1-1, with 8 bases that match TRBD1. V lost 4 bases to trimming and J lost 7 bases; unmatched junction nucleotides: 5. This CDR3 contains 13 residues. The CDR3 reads CASSSTGGGEAFF. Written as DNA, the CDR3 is TGTGCCAGCAGTTCTACAGGGGGAGGTGAAGCTTTCTTT.

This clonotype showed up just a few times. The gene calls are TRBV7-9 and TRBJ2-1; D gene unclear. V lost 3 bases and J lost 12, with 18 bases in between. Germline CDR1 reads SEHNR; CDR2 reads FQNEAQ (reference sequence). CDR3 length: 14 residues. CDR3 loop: CASSFLADLSPQFF. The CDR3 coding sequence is TGTGCCAGCAGCTTTCTCGCGGACCTCTCTCCGCAGTTCTTC.

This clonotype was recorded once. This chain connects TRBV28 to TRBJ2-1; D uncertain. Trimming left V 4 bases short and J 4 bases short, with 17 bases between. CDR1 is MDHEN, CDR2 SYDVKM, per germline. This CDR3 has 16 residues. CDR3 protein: CASSSQGRVPYNEQFF. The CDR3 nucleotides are TGTGCCAGCAGTTCCCAAGGACGAGTCCCATACAATGAGCAGTTCTTC.

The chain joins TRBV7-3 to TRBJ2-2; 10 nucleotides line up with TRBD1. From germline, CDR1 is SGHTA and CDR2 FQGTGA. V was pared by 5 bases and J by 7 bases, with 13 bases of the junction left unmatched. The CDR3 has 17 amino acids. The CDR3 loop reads CASSPTGDRGSVGELFF. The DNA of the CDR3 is TGTGCCAGCAGCCCGACAGGGGACAGGGGTTCAGTCGGGGAGCTGTTTTTT.

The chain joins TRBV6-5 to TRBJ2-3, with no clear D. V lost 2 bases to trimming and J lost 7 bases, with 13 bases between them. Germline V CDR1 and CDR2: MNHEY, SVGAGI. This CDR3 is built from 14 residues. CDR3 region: CASSYEVVGNTQYF. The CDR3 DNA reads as TGTGCCAGCAGTTACGAGGTAGTGGGGAATACGCAGTATTTT.

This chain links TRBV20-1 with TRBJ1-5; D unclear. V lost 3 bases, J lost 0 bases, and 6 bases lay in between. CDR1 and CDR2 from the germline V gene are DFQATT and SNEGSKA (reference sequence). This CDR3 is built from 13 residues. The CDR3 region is CSARKGSNQPQHF. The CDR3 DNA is TGCAGTGCTAGGAAGGGTAGCAATCAGCCCCAGCATTTT.

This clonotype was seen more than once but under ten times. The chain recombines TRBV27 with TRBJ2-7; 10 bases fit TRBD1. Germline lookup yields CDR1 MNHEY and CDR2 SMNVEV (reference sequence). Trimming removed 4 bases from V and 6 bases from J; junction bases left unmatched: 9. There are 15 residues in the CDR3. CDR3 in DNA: TGTGCCAGCAGTTCCCTCTGGGACAGGGGTGGCGAGCAGTACGTC. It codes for CASSSLWDRGGEQYV.

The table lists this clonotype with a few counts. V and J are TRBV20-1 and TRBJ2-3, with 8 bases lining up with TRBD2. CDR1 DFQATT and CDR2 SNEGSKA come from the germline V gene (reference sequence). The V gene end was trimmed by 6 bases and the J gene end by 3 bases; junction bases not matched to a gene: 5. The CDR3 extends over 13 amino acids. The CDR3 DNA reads TGCAGTGCCCAGCGGGAGTCGACAGATACGCAGTATTTT. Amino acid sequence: CSAQRESTDTQYF.

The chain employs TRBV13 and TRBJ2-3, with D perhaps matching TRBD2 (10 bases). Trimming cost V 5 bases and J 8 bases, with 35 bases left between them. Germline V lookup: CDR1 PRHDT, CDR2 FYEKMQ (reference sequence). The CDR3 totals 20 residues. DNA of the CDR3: TGTGCCAGCAGCCCCGGGACAGGGAGGTTTAGTAAGCGGGAGGGCCCTACGCAGTATTTT. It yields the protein CASSPGTGRFSKREGPTQYF. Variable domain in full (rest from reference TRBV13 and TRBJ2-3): AAGVIQSPRHLIKEKRETATLKCYPIPRHDTVYWYQQGPGQDPQFLISFYEKMQSDKGSIPDRFSAQQFSDYHSELNMSSLELGDSALYFCASSPGTGRFSKREGPTQYFGPGTRLTVL.